This T cell receptor (beta chain) came from a study of blood T cell repertoires in COVID-19. Study context: Acute and convalescent COVID-19 samples came from the United States, Italy and Spain. T cells, B-cell-depleted T cells, or PBMCs supplied cDNA or gDNA.

Original processing methods: Scientists estimated how many nucleated cells there were by amplifying reference gene primers. Sequencing was performed with immunoSEQ multiplex PCR; in TCRdb, only in-frame clones are kept and a portion is missing. V, J and clone size were drawn from that table, and D and trimming were deduced from the DNA. The sample records under 300,000 clones, roughly 85% being singletons. V lost 2 bases and J lost 3; bases outside the gene matches: 3. The CDR3 covers 15 residues. The germline CDR1 and CDR2 sequences are WSHSY and SAAADI. Sequenced sample: peripheral blood. This receptor was taken from a woman in her twenties or thirties with active or convalescent COVID-19. The chain recombines TRBV10-2 with TRBJ2-1; 8 nucleotides agree with TRBD2. The CDR3 here is CASSEAGGLYNEQFF. For the CDR3, the DNA is TGCGCCAGCAGTGAGGCGGGGGGACTCTACAATGAGCAGTTCTTC.